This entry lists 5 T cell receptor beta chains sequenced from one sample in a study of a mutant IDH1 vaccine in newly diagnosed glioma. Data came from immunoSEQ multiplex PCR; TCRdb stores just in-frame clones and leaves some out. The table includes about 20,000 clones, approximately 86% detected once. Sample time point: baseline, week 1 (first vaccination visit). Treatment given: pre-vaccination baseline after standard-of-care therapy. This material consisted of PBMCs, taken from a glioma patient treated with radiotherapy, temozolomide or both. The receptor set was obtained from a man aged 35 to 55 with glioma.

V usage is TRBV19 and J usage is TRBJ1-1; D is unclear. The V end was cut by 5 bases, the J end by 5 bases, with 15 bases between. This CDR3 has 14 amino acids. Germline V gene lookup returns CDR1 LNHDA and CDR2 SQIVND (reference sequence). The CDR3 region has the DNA TGTGCCAGTAGTCGAGACTATCAGGAGACTGAAGCTTTCTTT. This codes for CASSRDYQETEAFF.

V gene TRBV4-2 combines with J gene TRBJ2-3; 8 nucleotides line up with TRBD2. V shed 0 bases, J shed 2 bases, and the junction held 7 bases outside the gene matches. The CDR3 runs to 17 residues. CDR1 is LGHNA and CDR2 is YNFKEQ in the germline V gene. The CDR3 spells CASSQEGGGLFTDTQYF. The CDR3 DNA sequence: TGTGCCAGCAGCCAAGAGGGCGGGGGGCTTTTCACAGATACGCAGTATTTT.

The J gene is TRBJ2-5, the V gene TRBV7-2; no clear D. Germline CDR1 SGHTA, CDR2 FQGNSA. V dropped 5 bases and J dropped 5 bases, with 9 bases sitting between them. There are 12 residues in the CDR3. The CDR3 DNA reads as TGTGCCAGCAGCCCCCAGCGCGAGACCCAGTACTTC. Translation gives CASSPQRETQYF.

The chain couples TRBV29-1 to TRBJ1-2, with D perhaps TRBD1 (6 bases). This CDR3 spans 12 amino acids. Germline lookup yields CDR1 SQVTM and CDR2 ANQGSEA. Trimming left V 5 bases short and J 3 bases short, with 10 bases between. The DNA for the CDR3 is TGCAGCGTTAGGGGGGTGGACTATGGCTACACCTTC. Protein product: CSVRGVDYGYTF.

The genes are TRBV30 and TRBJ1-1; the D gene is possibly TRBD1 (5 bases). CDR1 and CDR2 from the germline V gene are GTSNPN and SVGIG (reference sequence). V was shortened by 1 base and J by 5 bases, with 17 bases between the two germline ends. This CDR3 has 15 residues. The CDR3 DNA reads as TGTGCCTGGAGTGGGGGGGGAACGAAGAGGACTGAAGCTTTCTTT. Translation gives CAWSGGGTKRTEAFF.